This T cell receptor beta chain stems from a study of blood T cell repertoires in COVID-19. Study-wide context: Some COVID-19 samples were acute and others convalescent; all came from the United States, Italy and Spain. T cells, B-cell-depleted T cells, or PBMCs provided the cDNA or gDNA that served as material.

The V gene's germline CDR1 is ENHRY and CDR2 SYGVKD. Between the trimmed V and J ends, which lost 3 bases and 5 bases, there was a span of 11 bases. This CDR3 is 14 amino acids long. Per the original methods: By means of reference gene primer amplification, nucleated cell counts were estimated. The repertoire was sequenced with immunoSEQ multiplex PCR; TCRdb's copy has only in-frame clones and lacks some. For V, J and clone size, that table is used; D and trimming come from the DNA. Of tens of thousands of clones listed, 70% to 85% are singletons. The clonotype comes from a man aged 60 to 69 with acute or convalescent COVID-19. Source material: peripheral blood. The chain uses TRBV10-3 and TRBJ2-1; D is possibly TRBD2 (5 bases). Written as DNA, the CDR3 is TGTGCCATCAGTGACAGAGACTACCACAATGAGCAGTTCTTC. Residues: CAISDRDYHNEQFF.